Below are 26 T cell receptor beta chains sequenced from a single sample in a study of early T cells in non-severe SARS-CoV-2 infection. TCRdb called the 5' RACE reads again in MiXCR, with one record for every CDR3 protein. The sample records about 99,000 distinct CDR3 sequences, about 15% being singletons. The sequenced sample consisted of whole blood. The source of these receptors is an adult who was a healthcare worker with PCR-confirmed SARS-CoV-2 infection or an uninfected control (not recorded which).

In this sample, this clonotype turned up a few times. This chain connects TRBV24-1 to TRBJ2-2, with TRBD1 matching over 7 bases. CDR1 KGHDR and CDR2 SFDVKD come from the germline V gene. With 2 bases clipped from V and 2 bases from J, the junction kept 4 bases outside the gene matches. The CDR3 consists of 16 residues. The CDR3 loop reads CATSDSGQINTGELFF. CDR3 sequence (DNA): TGTGCCACCAGTGATTCGGGACAGATCAACACCGGGGAGCTGTTTTTT.

This clonotype came up many times. The rearrangement uses TRBV27 and TRBJ1-1, with 8 bases fitting TRBD1. CDR3 size: 17 residues. The junction had 11 bases not matched to a gene; V was cut back by 2 bases and J by 3 bases. The germline CDR1 and CDR2 sequences are MNHEY and SMNVEV (reference sequence). Here the CDR3 reads CASSLRSGGLRDTEAFF. Here the CDR3 DNA reads TGTGCCAGCAGTTTAAGGTCAGGGGGCCTGAGGGACACTGAAGCTTTCTTT.

The J gene is TRBJ2-7, the V gene TRBV6-6; 12 bases are shared with TRBD2. The trim removed 4 bases at V and 3 bases at J, leaving 1 base unmatched. The CDR3 extends over 14 amino acids. Germline V lookup: CDR1 MNHNY, CDR2 SVGAGI (reference sequence). The CDR3 sequence: CASSSTSGGYEQYF. The CDR3 DNA is TGTGCCAGCAGTTCGACTAGCGGGGGCTACGAGCAGTACTTC.

The J gene is TRBJ2-3, the V gene TRBV2; the match to TRBD1 covers 7 bases. The CDR3 spans 14 residues. V was pared by 5 bases and J by 4 bases, with 6 bases of the junction left unmatched. The germline V gene has CDR1 SNHLY and CDR2 FYNNEI. The CDR3 DNA sequence: TGTGCCAGCAGTTCCAGGGGGTTACCAGATACGCAGTATTTT. This gives the protein CASSSRGLPDTQYF.

The chain combines TRBV5-1 with TRBJ1-1, with D unclear. The CDR3 length is 12 residues. The V end lost 5 bases, the J end lost 1 base, and 6 bases lay between the germline ends. The germline gives CDR1 SGHRS, CDR2 YFSETQ. CDR3 bases: TGCGCCAGCAGGATGGGGAACACTGAAGCTTTCTTT. Amino acid sequence: CASRMGNTEAFF. Combining the CDR3 with reference TRBV5-1 and TRBJ1-1 gives the whole variable domain KAGVTQTPRYLIKTRGQQVTLSCSPISGHRSVSWYQQTPGQGLQFLFEYFSETQRNKGNFPGRFSGRQFSNSRSEMNVSTLELGDSALYLCASRMGNTEAFFGQGTRLTVV.

The chain carries TRBV29-1 and TRBJ1-1; 11 bases line up with TRBD1. Trimming removed 4 bases from V and 8 bases from J; junction bases left unmatched: 6. CDR1 is SQVTM and CDR2 is ANQGSEA in the germline V gene. The CDR3 is 13 residues long. The CDR3 loop is CSVAPDRGREAFF. CDR3 bases: TGCAGCGTTGCCCCGGACAGGGGGCGAGAAGCTTTCTTT.

For this clonotype: One junction end does not reproduce the germline sequence, and a read error may be involved. CDR3 in DNA: TGTGTCAGCAGCTTAGACTACACCGGGGAGCTGTTTTTT. Amino acid sequence: CVSSLDYTGELFF. J is TRBJ2-2 and V is TRBV7-9; D unclear. The germline gives CDR1 SEHNR, CDR2 FQNEAQ (reference sequence). The CDR3 has 13 amino acids.

This chain joins TRBV27 and TRBJ1-5, with 9 nucleotides matching TRBD1. Germline lookup yields CDR1 MNHEY and CDR2 SMNVEV (reference sequence). V lost 5 bases to trimming and J lost 6 bases; unmatched junction nucleotides: 11. The length of the CDR3 is 16 residues. The CDR3 protein is CASSPIRDRVFQPQHF. The CDR3 region has the DNA TGTGCCAGCAGTCCCATCCGGGACAGGGTATTTCAGCCCCAGCATTTT.

The CDR3 DNA is TGCGCCAGCACCTTCCGCGGGGGTGAAGCTTTCTTT. This gives the protein CASTFRGGEAFF. The chain is built from TRBV5-1 and TRBJ1-1; possibly TRBD1 for D (5 bases). Germline V gives CDR1 SGHRS, CDR2 YFSETQ. Trimming stripped 6 bases from V and 7 bases from J, with 13 bases between. The CDR3 length is 12 residues.

This clonotype showed up just a few times. The CDR3 DNA is TGCGCCAGTAGTAGGGGGCCCTATAATTCACCCCTCCACTTT. Its translation: CASSRGPYNSPLHF. The chain carries TRBV10-2 and TRBJ1-6; TRBD1 matches at 7 bases. V lost 9 bases, J lost 2 bases, and 4 bases stayed unmatched. CDR3 length equals 14 residues. In germline, CDR1 is WSHSY, CDR2 SAAADI.

Here the CDR3 DNA reads TGTGCCAGTGGGACCGGGACAGCGACCTACGAGCAGTACTTC. Its protein product is CASGTGTATYEQYF. The gene calls are TRBV2 and TRBJ2-7; 7 nucleotides line up with TRBD1. Looked up from germline, CDR1 is SNHLY and CDR2 is FYNNEI. This CDR3 contains 14 residues. V gave up 9 bases and J gave up 2 bases; unmatched junction bases: 10.

This clonotype was observed a handful of times. The V and J genes are TRBV5-6 and TRBJ2-5, with no clear D. Trimming left V 2 bases short and J 1 base short, with 9 bases between. The CDR3 has 14 residues. Germline CDR1 and CDR2: SGHDT and YYEEEE. This CDR3 reads CASSFGSGQETQYF. CDR3 bases: TGTGCCAGCAGCTTCGGGTCGGGCCAAGAGACCCAGTACTTC.

The rearrangement uses TRBV28 and TRBJ2-5, with D possibly matching TRBD2 (5 bases). Germline CDR1 and CDR2: MDHEN and SYDVKM. The CDR3 extends over 13 amino acids. V gave up 5 bases and J gave up 1 base, with 8 bases separating them. The CDR3 DNA follows: TGTGCCAGCAGTAAGCGGTTCCAAGAGACCCAGTACTTC. Translated, it gives CASSKRFQETQYF. The full variable domain, rest sourced from reference TRBV28 and TRBJ2-5, is DVKVTQSSRYLVKRTGEKVFLECVQDMDHENMFWYRQDPGLGLRLIYFSYDVKMKEKGDIPEGYSVSREKKERFSLILESASTNQTSMYLCASSKRFQETQYFGPGTRLLVL.

This clonotype turned up a few times. This chain links TRBV11-2 with TRBJ2-7; 8 bases agree with TRBD2. The ends lost 8 bases at V and 4 bases at J; junction bases unmatched: 16. Germline V gene sequence: CDR1 SGHAT, CDR2 FQNNGV. The CDR3 length is 16 residues. CDR3 sequence: CASSNRGGSLTYEQYF. CDR3 bases: TGTGCCAGCTCAAACCGGGGGGGTAGCCTGACTTACGAGCAGTACTTC.

This clonotype was counted many times. This sequence joins TRBV21-1 and TRBJ2-2. TRBV21-1 is noted as a pseudogene. This CDR3 has 15 residues. CDR3: CASSKGRASSGELFF. CDR3 DNA: TGTGCCAGCAGCAAAGGTCGGGCATCCTCCGGGGAGCTGTTTTTT.

There are many counts of this clonotype. The chain carries TRBV7-9 and TRBJ2-1, with TRBD2 identical over 8 bases. Germline V gives CDR1 SEHNR, CDR2 FQNEAQ (reference sequence). Trimming took 7 bases from V and 7 from J; bases not matched to a gene: 15. This CDR3 has 16 amino acids. The chain's CDR3 is CASTLILAEFRNEQFF. CDR3 coding DNA: TGTGCCAGCACCCTGATACTAGCGGAGTTTCGGAATGAGCAGTTCTTC. Full variable domain (outside the CDR3, taken from reference TRBV7-9 and TRBJ2-1): DTGVSQNPRHKITKRGQNVTFRCDPISEHNRLYWYRQTLGQGPEFLTYFQNEAQLEKSRLLSDRFSAERPKGSFSTLEIQRTEQGDSAMYLCASTLILAEFRNEQFFGPGTRLTVL.

This clonotype came up a few times. J is TRBJ1-4 and V is TRBV6-2 or TRBV6-3, with D unclear. This CDR3 has 13 amino acids. Trimming pared 4 bases from V and 4 bases from J, leaving 7 bases between. Germline CDR1 and CDR2: MNHEY and SVGEGT. As DNA, the CDR3 is TGTGCCAGCAGTTGGAGCGATAATGAAAAACTGTTTTTT. Amino acids: CASSWSDNEKLFF.

This rearrangement joins TRBV20-1 to TRBJ1-2, with D possibly TRBD1 on 6 matching bases. Between the trimmed V and J ends, which lost 6 bases and 4 bases, there was a span of 18 bases. The CDR3 has 14 amino acids. Germline V lookup: CDR1 DFQATT, CDR2 SNEGSKA (reference sequence). CDR3 in amino acids: CSAGPLGALYGYTF. The CDR3 DNA sequence: TGCAGTGCCGGCCCCCTGGGGGCCCTCTATGGCTACACCTTC.

In its sample, this clonotype was seen a few times. The rearrangement links TRBV25-1 to TRBJ2-5, with a possible D match to TRBD2 (6 bases). The CDR3 runs to 13 residues. The germline gives CDR1 MGHDK, CDR2 SYGVNS. The V and J ends lost 0 bases and 5 bases respectively, with 7 bases between them. CDR3 sequence reads: CASSEYGSETQYF. CDR3 sequence (DNA): TGTGCCAGCAGTGAATACGGGAGTGAGACCCAGTACTTC.

This chain links TRBV12-3 or TRBV12-4 with TRBJ2-2, with 7 bases fitting TRBD1. With V trimmed by 3 bases and J by 0 bases, 4 bases remained unmatched. The CDR3 contains 16 residues. CDR3 DNA: TGTGCCAGCAGTTTTCCGGACAGGTCGAACACCGGGGAGCTGTTTTTT. It specifies CASSFPDRSNTGELFF.

This sequence joins TRBV19 and TRBJ1-5, with D unresolved. Germline CDR1 LNHDA, CDR2 SQIVND (reference sequence). V lost 8 bases and J 0 bases, leaving 11 bases between the germline ends. This CDR3 contains 14 residues. The CDR3 loop reads CASRPGYSNQPQHF. In DNA, the CDR3 is TGTGCCAGTCGACCGGGATATAGCAATCAGCCCCAGCATTTT.

This chain uses TRBV6-5 with TRBJ1-5; D is possibly TRBD1 (5 bases). Per germline, CDR1 MNHEY and CDR2 SVGAGI. The CDR3 is 16 amino acids. V lost 4 bases, J lost 3 bases, and 16 bases lay in between. Here the CDR3 DNA reads TGTGCCAGCAGTTCGGGCGAGGGGATGTCCAATCAGCCCCAGCATTTT. This codes for CASSSGEGMSNQPQHF.

The rearrangement uses TRBV7-2 and TRBJ2-4; D may match TRBD1 or TRBD2 (7 bases each). V was clipped by 7 bases and J by 9 bases, with 16 bases between them. CDR3 length equals 13 residues. Germline V lookup: CDR1 SGHTA, CDR2 FQGNSA. For the CDR3, the DNA is TGTGCCAGCAACCCCGACAGGGAGGGCATTCAGTACTTC. It translates to CASNPDREGIQYF.

The V gene is TRBV7-8, the J gene TRBJ1-4; D not resolved. V lost 4 bases and J 0 bases, leaving 12 bases between the germline ends. The CDR3 is made up of 16 amino acids. Germline lookup yields CDR1 SGHVS and CDR2 FQNEAQ. This CDR3 is CASSSMLSATNEKLFF. For the CDR3, the DNA is TGTGCCAGCAGCTCTATGTTATCAGCAACTAATGAAAAACTGTTTTTT.

For this clonotype: The limits of the CDR3 on the DNA are not certain, so only TCRdb's listed CDR3 is given. The rearrangement uses TRBV12-3 or TRBV12-4 and TRBJ1-1; the table's D call, TRBD1, has no DNA check behind it. The CDR3 spans 13 residues, counting both ends. CDR3 in amino acids: CASILAGGTEAFF.

This clonotype was recorded a few times. The chain recombines TRBV7-2 with TRBJ2-6; TRBD1 or TRBD2 may be the D gene (5 bases each). V dropped 1 base and J dropped 2 bases, with 6 bases sitting between them. The CDR3 contains 15 residues. The V gene's germline CDR1 is SGHTA and CDR2 FQGNSA. The CDR3 DNA follows: TGTGCCAGCAGCTTAGGGGGGACTGGGGCCAACGTCCTGACTTTC. It codes for CASSLGGTGANVLTF.